The next 32 T cell receptor beta chains were all read from a single sample in a study of blood T cell dynamics during melanoma immunotherapy. Produced via immunoSEQ multiplex PCR; TCRdb's table is partial and in-frame only. Among around 12,000 clones listed, around 85% were seen once. Time point specified: pre-treatment baseline. Sequenced material: blood, taken from a patient treated with checkpoint blockade. The receptors stem from a human donor with melanoma.

This clone was detected only a few times. The chain combines TRBV6-1 with TRBJ1-5; D perhaps matches TRBD1 (6 bases). The CDR3 is 15 residues long. Germline V gives CDR1 MNHNS, CDR2 SASEGT. V gave up 2 bases and J gave up 7 bases, with 15 bases separating them. The CDR3 region has the DNA TGTGCCAGCAGTGAACGACCGAGGGGGAGGCAGCCCCAGCATTTT. Protein product: CASSERPRGRQPQHF.

The genes are TRBV4-1 and TRBJ2-3, with 8 bases matching TRBD2. The CDR3 runs to 17 residues. CDR1 MGHRA and CDR2 YSYEKL come from the germline V gene. Germline trimming cut 4 bases from V and 4 bases from J; bases unmatched to any gene: 13. CDR3 bases: TGCGCCAGCAGCCCCACCGGGGGACGGGAGGGCCCAGATACGCAGTATTTT. This translates into CASSPTGGREGPDTQYF.

This clone has only one observation. V gene TRBV5-1 combines with J gene TRBJ2-1; possible D gene TRBD2, 6 bases. V dropped 4 bases and J dropped 7 bases, with 18 bases sitting between them. The CDR3 loop spans 15 amino acids. CDR1 and CDR2 (germline): SGHRS, YFSETQ. This chain's CDR3 is CASSGGVFGGNEQFF. The CDR3 DNA follows: TGCGCCAGCAGCGGAGGGGTCTTTGGGGGTAATGAGCAGTTCTTC.

This chain joins TRBV29-1 and TRBJ2-5, with TRBD1 identical over 12 bases. The J call is doubtful: the DNA matches TRBJ2-7 better. The CDR3 has 13 amino acids. CDR1 and CDR2 (germline): SQVTM, ANQGSEA. The CDR3 sequence is CSVGDRGLSEQYF. The CDR3 DNA reads as TGCAGCGTTGGGGACAGGGGGCTAAGCGAGCAGTACTTC.

The chain uses TRBV5-1 and TRBJ2-3, with D perhaps given as TRBD1 or TRBD2 (5 bases each). CDR1 SGHRS and CDR2 YFSETQ come from the germline V gene. V lost 3 bases to trimming and J lost 4 bases, with 12 bases between them. This CDR3 spans 14 amino acids. CDR3 sequence (DNA): TGCGCCAGCAGCTCGGGGACCAGCCCAGATACGCAGTATTTT. Protein sequence: CASSSGTSPDTQYF.

The V and J genes are TRBV29-1 and TRBJ2-7; perhaps TRBD1 as D (6 bases). The V end was cut by 2 bases, the J end by 5 bases, with 13 bases between. CDR1 and CDR2 from the germline V gene are SQVTM and ANQGSEA. This CDR3 region has 13 residues. The CDR3 loop is CSVEWDTLNEQYF. The DNA for the CDR3 is TGCAGCGTTGAATGGGACACTTTGAACGAGCAGTACTTC.

The chain uses TRBV6-6 and TRBJ2-3; the D gene is possibly TRBD2 (6 bases). The CDR3 runs to 15 residues. V dropped 5 bases and J dropped 2 bases, with 14 bases sitting between them. Germline loops: CDR1 MNHNY, CDR2 SVGAGI (reference sequence). The CDR3 DNA reads as TGTGCCAGCAGTCCCCGGGACTCCTACACAGATACGCAGTATTTT. This translates into CASSPRDSYTDTQYF.

The V gene is TRBV9, the J gene TRBJ2-3; 10 bases are a match to TRBD1. Germline assignment: CDR1 SGDLS and CDR2 YYNGEE. The V segment lost 3 bases and the J segment 4 bases; nucleotides outside the gene matches: 8. This CDR3 has 16 residues. The DNA of the CDR3 is TGTGCCAGCAGCGCCACGTTGGGACAGGGGCCAGATACGCAGTATTTT. It encodes CASSATLGQGPDTQYF. Drawing the rest from reference TRBV9 and TRBJ2-3, the complete variable domain is DSGVTQTPKHLITATGQRVTLRCSPRSGDLSVYWYQQSLDQGLQFLIQYYNGEERAKGNILERFSAQQFPDLHSELNLSSLELGDSALYFCASSATLGQGPDTQYFGPGTRLTVL.

This clone has only one observation. The chain links TRBV7-2 to TRBJ2-7; D possibly uses TRBD1 or TRBD2 (5 bases each). V was cut by 5 bases and J by 4 bases, with 12 bases left in between. This CDR3 comprises 13 residues. CDR1 is SGHTA and CDR2 is FQGNSA in the germline V gene. CDR3 nucleotides: TGTGCCAGCAGCAAACGGGGACCTTACGAGCAGTACTTC. It translates to CASSKRGPYEQYF.

The CDR3 coding sequence is TGTGCCAGCAGTCCTTCTCGGGGTGCAACCTACGAGCAGTACTTC. It translates to CASSPSRGATYEQYF. This rearrangement joins TRBV27 to TRBJ2-7, with TRBD2 as a possible D gene (5 bases). Germline-derived CDR1 and CDR2 are MNHEY and SMNVEV (reference sequence). V lost 5 bases and J 2 bases, leaving 16 bases between the germline ends. The CDR3 is 15 residues long.

The V call is TRBV10-3, the J call TRBJ2-1; D call uncertain. Germline V gene lookup returns CDR1 ENHRY and CDR2 SYGVKD. This CDR3 region has 13 residues. The V gene lost 1 base and the J gene lost 6 bases, with 7 bases spanning the gap. As DNA, the CDR3 is TGTGCCATCAGTGAGTTGGTCTCCAATGAGCAGTTCTTC. This encodes CAISELVSNEQFF.

The genes are TRBV30 and TRBJ1-4; D is possibly TRBD1 (6 bases). The ends were cut back, 4 bases at V and 4 bases at J, with 16 bases in the middle. The germline CDR1 and CDR2 sequences are GTSNPN and SVGIG (reference sequence). The CDR3 consists of 15 residues. This chain's CDR3 is CAWTGGGPNNEKLFF. The CDR3 coding sequence is TGTGCCTGGACCGGCGGGGGGCCCAATAATGAAAAACTGTTTTTT.

This chain uses TRBV7-9 with TRBJ1-6; D remains ambiguous. V was trimmed by 2 bases and J by 5 bases, leaving 10 bases between them. This CDR3 is built from 15 residues. Germline lookup yields CDR1 SEHNR and CDR2 FQNEAQ (reference sequence). The chain's CDR3 is CASSLKDPDNSPLHF. Here the CDR3 DNA reads TGTGCCAGCAGCTTAAAAGACCCAGATAATTCACCCCTCCACTTT.

The chain carries TRBV11-2 and TRBJ2-1, with TRBD2 matching over 8 bases. Germline trimming cut 1 base from V and 6 bases from J; bases unmatched to any gene: 17. CDR1 and CDR2 from the germline V gene are SGHAT and FQNNGV. CDR3 length: 19 amino acids. This CDR3 reads CASSLGFRLAAGGFNEQFF. The CDR3 DNA is TGTGCCAGCAGCTTAGGATTTAGACTGGCCGCGGGAGGTTTCAATGAGCAGTTCTTC.

The chain has TRBV19 and TRBJ1-5; D is unresolved. CDR3 size: 14 residues. Germline values: CDR1 LNHDA, CDR2 SQIVND (reference sequence). The V end lost 0 bases, the J end lost 7 bases, and 10 bases lay between the germline ends. The DNA for the CDR3 is TGTGCCAGTAGTATAGATCCTAGCGGACAGCCCCAGCATTTT. Protein: CASSIDPSGQPQHF. The complete variable domain, with remaining parts taken from reference TRBV19 and TRBJ1-5, reads DGGITQSPKYLFRKEGQNVTLSCEQNLNHDAMYWYRQDPGQGLRLIYYSQIVNDFQKGDIAEGYSVSREKKESFPLTVTSAQKNPTAFYLCASSIDPSGQPQHFGDGTRLSIL.

In this sample, this clone turned up a few times. The chain uses TRBV4-3 and TRBJ2-7, with 7 bases lining up with TRBD2. V dropped 3 bases and J dropped 0; count of bases not matched to a gene: 8. The CDR3 runs 16 residues. Germline V lookup: CDR1 LGHNA, CDR2 YSLEER. The CDR3 reads CASSQIAGLSSYEQYF. The CDR3 nucleotides are TGCGCCAGCAGCCAGATAGCGGGCCTCAGCTCCTACGAGCAGTACTTC.

The chain is built from TRBV19 and TRBJ2-7, with 12 positions matching TRBD1. V was clipped by 5 bases and J by 4 bases; unmatched bases: 9. Germline-derived CDR1 and CDR2 are LNHDA and SQIVND (reference sequence). The CDR3 sequence is 16 residues long. CDR3 DNA: TGTGCCAGTAGTCCGATGGGACAGGGGGCGCGGTACGAGCAGTACTTC. Protein product: CASSPMGQGARYEQYF.

V and J are TRBV2 and TRBJ2-1, with no clear D. Germline V gives CDR1 SNHLY, CDR2 FYNNEI. The CDR3 extends over 17 amino acids. Trimming shortened V by 2 bases and J by 8 bases, and 22 bases separated the two germline ends. CDR3 residues: CASSERSTFTGVDEQFF. CDR3 DNA sequence: TGTGCCAGCAGTGAACGGTCTACTTTTACCGGTGTGGATGAGCAGTTCTTC.

This clone was picked up a small number of times. This chain joins TRBV4-3 and TRBJ1-1; 7 nucleotides align to TRBD1. V shed 3 bases, J shed 7 bases, and the junction held 2 bases outside the gene matches. Germline lookup yields CDR1 LGHNA and CDR2 YSLEER. The CDR3 totals 12 residues. The DNA for the CDR3 is TGCGCCAGCAGCCAGGGACAGAGTGAAGCTTTCTTT. Protein sequence: CASSQGQSEAFF.

V gene TRBV4-3 combines with J gene TRBJ1-1, with a tentative D call TRBD1 (5 bases). CDR3 length: 14 residues. V lost 0 bases, J lost 3 bases, and 8 bases lay in between. Germline V gene lookup returns CDR1 LGHNA and CDR2 YSLEER. In DNA form, the CDR3 reads TGCGCCAGCAGCCAAGATGGAGGGGACACTGAAGCTTTCTTT. Its protein is CASSQDGGDTEAFF.

The chain carries TRBV2 and TRBJ2-7; D is perhaps TRBD1 (6 bases). Germline V gene lookup returns CDR1 SNHLY and CDR2 FYNNEI. This CDR3 is built from 15 residues. Trimming removed 6 bases at V and 5 bases at J, with 20 bases between. The CDR3 sequence: CASSADRSGFDEQYF. DNA of the CDR3: TGTGCCAGCAGCGCTGACAGGTCCGGTTTCGACGAGCAGTACTTC.

This clone was detected once. At one end, the junction sequence differs from germline, possibly due to a read error. The chain combines TRBV14 with TRBJ2-1, with 10 nucleotides matching TRBD2. In germline, CDR1 is SGHDN, CDR2 FVKESK. The CDR3 sequence is 17 residues long. The DNA of the CDR3 is TGTGCCAGCAGGCAAGGAGCTAGCGGGAGTTCTTGGAATGAGCAGTTCTTC. Translated, it gives CASRQGASGSSWNEQFF.

In this sample, this clone turned up a few times. The chain joins TRBV28 to TRBJ2-2; the D gene is possibly TRBD1 (5 bases). Trimming pared 2 bases from V and 7 bases from J, leaving 14 bases between. Looked up from germline, CDR1 is MDHEN and CDR2 is SYDVKM. The CDR3 covers 15 residues. DNA of the CDR3: TGTGCCAGCAGTTTAGGTGGGAATCAGGGCGGGGAGCTGTTTTTT. Amino acid sequence: CASSLGGNQGGELFF.

This clone was counted only a few times. The rearrangement links TRBV5-1 to TRBJ1-1; D remains ambiguous. The germline V and J ends were trimmed by 6 bases and 0 bases, with 12 bases remaining between them. This CDR3 spans 14 amino acids. Germline V gives CDR1 SGHRS, CDR2 YFSETQ. The DNA for the CDR3 is TGCGCCAGCAACGATGCGGATATGAACACTGAAGCTTTCTTT. Translation: CASNDADMNTEAFF. The full variable domain, completed using reference TRBV5-1 and TRBJ1-1, is KAGVTQTPRYLIKTRGQQVTLSCSPISGHRSVSWYQQTPGQGLQFLFEYFSETQRNKGNFPGRFSGRQFSNSRSEMNVSTLELGDSALYLCASNDADMNTEAFFGQGTRLTVV.

CDR3 loop: CASSVGLLGTYEQYF. CDR3 sequence (DNA): TGTGCCAGCAGCGTGGGGTTGCTAGGGACCTACGAGCAGTACTTC. V gene TRBV9 combines with J gene TRBJ2-5; no definite D call. The tail of the sequence fits TRBJ2-7 better, so the J call may be wrong. CDR3 length: 15 residues. Germline CDR1 and CDR2: SGDLS and YYNGEE.

The rearrangement uses TRBV7-9 and TRBJ2-2; no clear D gene. V gave up 6 bases and J gave up 3 bases, with 11 bases separating them. CDR3 size: 14 residues. Germline V gives CDR1 SEHNR, CDR2 FQNEAQ (reference sequence). CDR3: CASRARWDTGELFF. CDR3 DNA: TGTGCCAGCAGGGCCCGCTGGGACACCGGGGAGCTGTTTTTT.

This rearrangement joins TRBV7-2 to TRBJ2-5, with 8 bases matching TRBD1. V lost 6 bases to trimming and J lost 1 base; unmatched junction nucleotides: 4. The CDR3 has 14 amino acids. Germline V gene sequence: CDR1 SGHTA, CDR2 FQGNSA. In DNA form, the CDR3 reads TGTGCCAGCAGTTTTACAGGGGGCCAAGAGACCCAGTACTTC. Its protein product is CASSFTGGQETQYF.

This clone was recorded a few times. The rearrangement uses TRBV14 and TRBJ1-2; D gene ambiguous. V shed 1 base and J shed 8 bases, with 17 bases lying between them. CDR3 size: 15 residues. Germline V lookup: CDR1 SGHDN, CDR2 FVKESK. Written as DNA, the CDR3 is TGTGCCAGCAGCCAAGTTAGTCTCCTCGGAGGGGGCTACACCTTC. Amino acids: CASSQVSLLGGGYTF.

The J gene is TRBJ2-1, the V gene TRBV4-3; the match to TRBD2 covers 13 bases. J lost 10 bases, V lost 1 base, and 7 bases had no gene match. CDR1 LGHNA and CDR2 YSLEER come from the germline V gene. This CDR3 spans 16 amino acids. DNA for the CDR3: TGCGCCAGCAGCCAAGGGACGGGACTAGCGGGATGGGAGCAGTTCTTC. Translation gives CASSQGTGLAGWEQFF.

The chain links TRBV6-6 to TRBJ2-1, with D possibly called TRBD1 or TRBD2 (6 bases each). The V gene lost 7 bases and the J gene lost 1 base, with 17 bases spanning the gap. Germline V lookup: CDR1 MNHNY, CDR2 SVGAGI (reference sequence). There are 16 residues in the CDR3. CDR3 sequence reads: CASKSQGRWSYNEQFF. The CDR3 DNA is TGTGCCAGCAAGTCGCAGGGGAGGTGGTCCTACAATGAGCAGTTCTTC.

The chain uses TRBV4-2 and TRBJ2-5; 14 bases are a match to TRBD2. The CDR3 spans 17 residues. Unmatched junction bases numbered 3, after V lost 1 base and J lost 2 bases. In germline, CDR1 is LGHNA, CDR2 YNFKEQ. This CDR3 is CASSQGTSGRSQETQYF. CDR3 nucleotide sequence: TGTGCCAGCAGCCAAGGGACTAGCGGGAGGTCGCAAGAGACCCAGTACTTC.

The chain couples TRBV6-5 to TRBJ1-6; D perhaps matches TRBD1 (5 bases). The CDR3 has 14 amino acids. With 2 bases removed from V and 9 bases from J, the gap between germline ends came to 11 bases. Germline assignment: CDR1 MNHEY and CDR2 SVGAGI. The chain's CDR3 is CASSYRGPSSPLHF. Here the CDR3 DNA reads TGTGCCAGCAGTTACAGGGGTCCTAGTTCACCCCTCCACTTT.